Following are 22 T cell receptor beta chains from one sample sequenced in a study of tumor-infiltrating lymphocytes in oesophageal squamous cell carcinoma (dated by TCRdb to 2016 to 2017). To prepare the library, PCR was applied. These reads were obtained on an Illumina HiSeq 2000. TCRdb cleaned the public reads at Q25 with fastp, built clones with MiXCR and kept in-frame beta chains. For every CDR3 protein sequence, its rows merge into one entry that carries the most common genes and DNA. The sample has some 6,700 distinct CDR3 sequences on record, about 15% of them singletons. The ten largest clonotypes hold roughly 18% of the sample. Sequencing used esophageal tumor tissue. Receptor source: a male donor with esophageal squamous cell carcinoma.

The chain links TRBV18 to TRBJ2-5; D perhaps matches TRBD2 (6 bases). Germline V gene data show CDR1 as KGHSH and CDR2 as LQKENI. Trimming shortened V by 0 bases and J by 11 bases, and 13 bases separated the two germline ends. The length of the CDR3 is 13 residues. This chain's CDR3 is CASSPPGEVEQYF. The DNA of the CDR3 is TGTGCCAGCTCACCACCAGGGGAGGTGGAGCAGTACTTC.

This clonotype has a count of ten or more. The V and J genes are TRBV14 and TRBJ1-1; no firm D call. Germline CDR1 reads SGHDN; CDR2 reads FVKESK. The CDR3 totals 15 residues. The ends were cut back, 1 base at V and 4 bases at J, with 13 bases in the middle. The CDR3 coding sequence is TGTGCCAGCAGCCAAGGATTGGTGGGTAGCACTGAAGCTTTCTTT. It yields the protein CASSQGLVGSTEAFF.

This clonotype was observed at least ten times. The V call is TRBV11-2, the J call TRBJ2-3; D gene ambiguous. The V end was cut by 5 bases, the J end by 4 bases, with 19 bases between. This CDR3 has 16 amino acids. CDR1 and CDR2 from the germline V gene are SGHAT and FQNNGV. DNA of the CDR3: TGTGCCAGCAGCCCTAGGACCAAGGTGGCAGCAGATACGCAGTATTTT. It is translated as CASSPRTKVAADTQYF.

This rearrangement joins TRBV9 to TRBJ1-2, with 9 bases fitting TRBD1. Germline V gene sequence: CDR1 SGDLS, CDR2 YYNGEE. This CDR3 region has 18 residues. After removal of 0 bases from V and 3 bases from J, the junction contained 12 bases not matched to a gene. For the CDR3, the DNA is TGTGCCAGCAGCGTAGGGGGCCTAGGGACAGGGTTTTACTATGGCTACACCTTC. As protein: CASSVGGLGTGFYYGYTF. Full variable domain (missing parts from reference TRBV9 and TRBJ1-2): DSGVTQTPKHLITATGQRVTLRCSPRSGDLSVYWYQQSLDQGLQFLIQYYNGEERAKGNILERFSAQQFPDLHSELNLSSLELGDSALYFCASSVGGLGTGFYYGYTFGSGTRLTVV.

The sample holds many counts of this clonotype. The rearrangement joins TRBV12-3 or TRBV12-4 to TRBJ2-2; D may be TRBD1 or TRBD2 (5 bases each). The CDR3 contains 13 residues. Trimming took 3 bases from V and 6 from J, leaving 8 bases between them. CDR3 nucleotide sequence: TGTGCCAGCAGTTTGGGGGTACCCGGGGAGCTGTTTTTT. It is translated as CASSLGVPGELFF.

This clonotype was seen only a few times. The chain's CDR3 is CASSQGTGVEKLFF. The CDR3, as DNA: TGTGCCAGCAGTCAGGGGACAGGGGTTGAAAAACTGTTTTTT. V gene TRBV6-1 combines with J gene TRBJ1-4; the match to TRBD1 covers 10 bases. V trimming: 5 bases; J trimming: 7 bases; junction bases outside the gene matches: 4. This CDR3 spans 14 amino acids. Germline-derived CDR1 and CDR2 are MNHNS and SASEGT.

This clonotype was seen at least ten times. The genes are TRBV2 and TRBJ1-5; D not resolved. Germline V gene data show CDR1 as SNHLY and CDR2 as FYNNEI. The CDR3 sequence is 16 residues long. V was trimmed by 4 bases and J by 0 bases, leaving 13 bases between them. The CDR3 spells CASSVEGYGSNQPQHF. The DNA for the CDR3 is TGTGCCAGCAGTGTTGAAGGGTATGGTAGCAATCAGCCCCAGCATTTT.

This clonotype came up many times. This chain joins TRBV10-2 and TRBJ1-4, with D possibly matching TRBD1 (5 bases). This CDR3 is built from 15 residues. Germline loops: CDR1 WSHSY, CDR2 SAAADI. V lost 3 bases, J lost 8 bases, and 16 bases lay in between. The CDR3 reads CASSDPGTAAEKLFF. The CDR3 DNA reads TGCGCCAGCAGTGACCCCGGGACCGCGGCCGAAAAACTGTTTTTT.

Comments on this clonotype: Because it lacks the conserved phenylalanine or tryptophan at the end, this CDR3 is likely a read error. No DNA is shown, since the ends of the CDR3 on it are uncertain; the CDR3 is the one TCRdb lists. The rearrangement joins TRBV6-1 to TRBJ2-7; the D call of TRBD2 is as the table states it, not checked on the DNA. The CDR3 contains 14 residues when both ends are counted. Germline V CDR1 and CDR2: MNHNS, SASEGT. CDR3 loop: CASSEVGSGYTFGS.

This clonotype was seen once. Compared with germline, one end of the junction differs, possibly owing to a read error. This CDR3 is CASSQVAEILPLHF. For the CDR3, the DNA is TGCGCCAGCAGCCAAGTGGCCGAGATTCTTCCCCTCCACTTC. V is TRBV4-3 and J is TRBJ2-4; D not resolved. The CDR3 sequence is 14 residues long. Germline loops: CDR1 LGHNA, CDR2 YSLEER.

As for this clonotype: The junction does not match germline at one end; this may be a read error. The V call is TRBV12-3 or TRBV12-4, the J call TRBJ2-6, with D possibly matching TRBD1 (6 bases). The CDR3 has 13 residues. CDR3 residues: CASSLLGAGELYF. The CDR3 region has the DNA TGTGCCAGCAGTTTATTGGGGGCTGGGGAGCTGTACTTC.

In this sample, this clonotype turned up once. The chain links TRBV7-3 to TRBJ2-7; D is tentatively TRBD1 or TRBD2 (5 bases each). Trimming took 8 bases from V and 7 from J, leaving 18 bases between them. The germline CDR1 and CDR2 sequences are SGHTA and FQGTGA. This CDR3 comprises 13 residues. The CDR3 spells CASGVSGAHEQYF. In DNA, the CDR3 is TGTGCCAGCGGCGTATCCGGGGCACATGAGCAGTACTTC.

This clonotype rates as medium-sized. V gene TRBV10-3 combines with J gene TRBJ2-5, with 12 bases matching TRBD2. The CDR3 runs to 15 residues. The V gene's germline CDR1 is ENHRY and CDR2 SYGVKD. Unmatched junction bases numbered 4, after V lost 4 bases and J lost 4 bases. CDR3 loop: CAISASGGAVETQYF. In DNA, the CDR3 is TGTGCCATCAGTGCTAGCGGGGGGGCCGTAGAGACCCAGTACTTC.

By share of the sample, this clonotype is medium-sized (0.01 to 0.1%). The chain carries TRBV28 and TRBJ2-1, with D perhaps TRBD1 or TRBD2 (5 bases each). This CDR3 region has 13 residues. Germline CDR1 MDHEN, CDR2 SYDVKM. The CDR3 region is CAARGTVRDEQFF. CDR3 DNA sequence: TGTGCTGCGCGTGGGACCGTTAGGGATGAGCAGTTCTTC. Variable domain in full (rest from reference TRBV28 and TRBJ2-1): DVKVTQSSRYLVKRTGEKVFLECVQDMDHENMFWYRQDPGLGLRLIYFSYDVKMKEKGDIPEGYSVSREKKERFSLILESASTNQTSMYLCAARGTVRDEQFFGPGTRLTVL.

This clonotype was seen more than once but under ten times. This CDR3 is missing its conserved last phenylalanine or tryptophan, likely due to a read error. It is unclear where the CDR3 begins or ends on the DNA, so no DNA is shown, and the CDR3 is as TCRdb lists it. The chain joins TRBV12-3 or TRBV12-4 to TRBJ2-5; whether TRBD1, the table's D call, matches the DNA was not checked. 18 amino acids form the CDR3, both terminal residues included. This chain's CDR3 is CASSLGTGASNSPLHFGN.

This clonotype was observed at least ten times. The V call is TRBV5-1, the J call TRBJ2-1; 11 nucleotides align to TRBD2. Germline-derived CDR1 and CDR2 are SGHRS and YFSETQ. The length of the CDR3 is 19 residues. J was trimmed by 4 bases and V by 3 bases; bases with no gene match: 15. CDR3 protein: CASSSGLAGGRSVYNEQFF. The CDR3 DNA sequence: TGCGCCAGCAGCTCCGGGCTAGCGGGGGGAAGATCGGTGTACAATGAGCAGTTCTTC.

Judged by abundance, this clonotype is medium-sized. The genes are TRBV7-8 and TRBJ2-5, with 11 bases that match TRBD2. Germline loops: CDR1 SGHVS, CDR2 FQNEAQ. CDR3 length equals 17 residues. With 5 bases clipped from V and 5 bases from J, the junction kept 13 bases outside the gene matches. CDR3 nucleotide sequence: TGTGCCAGCAGCCCCATAGCGGGGGGGCCCCGAGTCGAGACCCAGTACTTC. As protein: CASSPIAGGPRVETQYF.

The gene calls are TRBV7-3 and TRBJ2-5; 11 bases map to TRBD2. The tail of the sequence fits TRBJ2-7 better, so the J call may be wrong. This CDR3 has 17 amino acids. Germline CDR1 SGHTA, CDR2 FQGTGA. CDR3 DNA sequence: TGTGCCAGCAGCGATAGCGGGGGGGCGCCCGTTGCCTACGAGCAGTACTTC. Translated: CASSDSGGAPVAYEQYF.

This clonotype was recorded many times. V usage is TRBV5-1 and J usage is TRBJ2-5, with D possibly TRBD1 on 6 matching bases. V gave up 5 bases and J gave up 0 bases, with 11 bases separating them. Germline V gene lookup returns CDR1 SGHRS and CDR2 YFSETQ. The CDR3 is made up of 14 amino acids. CDR3: CASSLQGHQETQYF. The CDR3 DNA sequence: TGCGCCAGCAGTCTACAGGGCCACCAAGAGACCCAGTACTTC.

V and J are TRBV15 and TRBJ2-1, with TRBD2 identical over 12 bases. The CDR3 is 16 amino acids. The trim removed 2 bases at V and 2 bases at J, leaving 1 base unmatched. CDR1 and CDR2 (germline): LNHNV, YYDKDF (reference sequence). The CDR3 DNA is TGTGCCACCAGCAGAAGGACTAGCGGGACCTACAATGAGCAGTTCTTC. Amino acids: CATSRRTSGTYNEQFF.

This clonotype was seen at least ten times. The chain is built from TRBV5-1 and TRBJ2-5; D possibly corresponds to TRBD2 (5 bases). There are 13 residues in the CDR3. Germline lookup yields CDR1 SGHRS and CDR2 YFSETQ. The V end lost 2 bases, the J end lost 4 bases, and 9 bases lay between the germline ends. CDR3 in DNA: TGCGCCAGCAGCTTCGGTGGAGGAGAGACCCAGTACTTC. Residues: CASSFGGGETQYF.

By sample share, this clonotype is medium-sized. The chain couples TRBV7-2 to TRBJ2-5, with 9 nucleotides matching TRBD2. Germline-derived CDR1 and CDR2 are SGHTA and FQGNSA. CDR3 length equals 16 residues. J was trimmed by 6 bases and V by 1 base; bases with no gene match: 9. The CDR3 spells CASSLGGGGAGKTQYF. The CDR3 nucleotides are TGTGCCAGCAGCTTAGGTGGCGGGGGGGCCGGGAAGACCCAGTACTTC.